Shown below are 10 T cell receptor beta chains from a single sample sequenced in a study of T cell repertoires in cytomegalovirus infection (dated by TCRdb to the late 2010s). No cognate antigen is known for these TCRs. TCRdb names Illumina HiSeq 1500 as the instrument used. TCRdb redid the processing of the public reads, applying fastp at Q25 and MiXCR, and retained in-frame beta chains. Every entry covers one CDR3 protein and lists the most common genes and DNA from its rows. This sample is represented by almost 90,000 distinct CDR3 sequences; roughly 29% of them were singletons. 71% of the sample is taken by the ten largest. What this sample's treatment or condition label stands for: in vitro stimulation with specific CMV peptide epitopes to enrich CMV-specific T cells. Sequences were derived from CD8+ T cells from cultured PBMCs, sampled from culture after CMV antigen stimulation. All receptors come from a human donor in good health (CMV status not recorded). Some clones in this sample may be carry-over from other donors' samples.

In this sample, this clonotype turned up many times. The chain has TRBV7-6 and TRBJ2-2, with a tentative D call TRBD2 (6 bases). The germline gives CDR1 SGHVS, CDR2 FNYEAQ. The CDR3 consists of 16 residues. The ends were cut back, 3 bases at V and 7 bases at J, with 18 bases in the middle. CDR3 nucleotides: TGTGCCAGCAGCTTTAGGCCGGGACTGGGGGACGGGGAGCTGTTTTTT. Protein product: CASSFRPGLGDGELFF. Drawing the rest from reference TRBV7-6 and TRBJ2-2, the complete variable domain is GAGVSQSPRYKVTKRGQDVALRCDPISGHVSLYWYRQALGQGPEFLTYFNYEAQQDKSGLPNDRFSAERPEGSISTLTIQRTEQRDSAMYRCASSFRPGLGDGELFFGEGSRLTVL.

CDR3 nucleotides: TGTGCCACCTCCCTAGTAGGGGGGCCTAGCACAGATACGCAGTATTTT. Residues: CATSLVGGPSTDTQYF. The V gene is TRBV6-1, the J gene TRBJ2-3; D is possibly TRBD1 or TRBD2 (6 bases each). Germline values: CDR1 MNHNS, CDR2 SASEGT. The V end lost 10 bases, the J end lost 0 bases, and 20 bases lay between the germline ends. This CDR3 region has 16 residues.

This clonotype has a handful of counts. The chain is built from TRBV27 and TRBJ1-1, with D maybe TRBD1 (6 bases). Germline CDR1 is MNHEY and CDR2 is SMNVEV (reference sequence). V lost 5 bases to trimming and J lost 7 bases, with 17 bases between them. The CDR3 loop spans 14 amino acids. The CDR3, as DNA: TGTGCCAGCAGTCCTGGGACACCCAAGCATGAAGCTTTCTTT. Residues: CASSPGTPKHEAFF.

In its sample, this clonotype was seen a few times. The chain uses TRBV11-2 and TRBJ2-1; no definite D call. This CDR3 spans 11 amino acids. Trimming stripped 5 bases from V and 10 bases from J, with 9 bases between. CDR1 SGHAT and CDR2 FQNNGV come from the germline V gene. The CDR3 loop reads CASSPSSEQFF. The DNA of the CDR3 is TGTGCCAGCAGCCCTTCTTCCGAGCAGTTCTTC. The full variable domain, rest sourced from reference TRBV11-2 and TRBJ2-1, is EAGVAQSPRYKIIEKRQSVAFWCNPISGHATLYWYQQILGQGPKLLIQFQNNGVVDDSQLPKDRFSAERLKGVDSTLKIQPAKLEDSAVYLCASSPSSEQFFGPGTRLTVL.

This clonotype was found many times. This chain joins TRBV28 and TRBJ2-7, with 9 bases identical to TRBD2. Losses at the gene ends were 1 base for V and 3 bases for J; bases not matched to a gene: 4. Germline V gene sequence: CDR1 MDHEN, CDR2 SYDVKM. This CDR3 is built from 15 residues. This CDR3 is CASSLYAGGFYEQYF. CDR3 DNA: TGTGCCAGCAGTTTATATGCGGGGGGGTTCTACGAGCAGTACTTC.

This clonotype was observed at least ten times. The chain couples TRBV12-3 or TRBV12-4 to TRBJ2-1; a weak D match, TRBD1 (6 bases). Trimming took off 6 bases at V and 2 bases at J, with 11 bases between the two ends. CDR3 length: 14 amino acids. The CDR3 coding sequence is TGTGCCAGCAGCCGTTACAGGGCCTACAATGAGCAGTTCTTC. It specifies CASSRYRAYNEQFF.

This sequence joins TRBV7-6 and TRBJ1-1, with TRBD1 as a possible D gene (6 bases). The CDR3 contains 14 residues. Trimming pared 3 bases from V and 2 bases from J, leaving 10 bases between. Looked up from germline, CDR1 is SGHVS and CDR2 is FNYEAQ. The CDR3 DNA sequence: TGTGCCAGCAGCTTCAGGGGACCAAACACTGAAGCTTTCTTT. Protein sequence: CASSFRGPNTEAFF.

The chain has TRBV14 and TRBJ2-7; 8 bases map to TRBD1. J lost 1 base, V lost 3 bases, and 11 bases had no gene match. The CDR3 has 17 residues. Germline V lookup: CDR1 SGHDN, CDR2 FVKESK. CDR3 region: CASSHNFYGQGSYEQYF. CDR3 in DNA: TGTGCCAGCAGCCATAATTTCTACGGACAGGGTTCCTACGAGCAGTACTTC.

The chain carries TRBV7-9 and TRBJ1-1; unclear D gene. Germline CDR1 SEHNR, CDR2 FQNEAQ (reference sequence). V lost 3 bases, J lost 4 bases, and 12 bases lay in between. The CDR3 covers 14 residues. The DNA of the CDR3 is TGTGCCAGCAGCTTCGGGGTTATGGGCACTGAAGCTTTCTTT. It is translated as CASSFGVMGTEAFF.

Regarding this clonotype: Since a much larger clone is just one base distant, this may be a read error. The V call is TRBV2, the J call TRBJ2-7; D remains unclear. The CDR3 spans 13 residues. The germline CDR1 and CDR2 sequences are SNHLY and FYNNEI. CDR3 protein: CASSEMGSYEQCF. Here the CDR3 DNA reads TGTGCCAGCAGTGAAATGGGGTCCTACGAGCAGTGCTTC.